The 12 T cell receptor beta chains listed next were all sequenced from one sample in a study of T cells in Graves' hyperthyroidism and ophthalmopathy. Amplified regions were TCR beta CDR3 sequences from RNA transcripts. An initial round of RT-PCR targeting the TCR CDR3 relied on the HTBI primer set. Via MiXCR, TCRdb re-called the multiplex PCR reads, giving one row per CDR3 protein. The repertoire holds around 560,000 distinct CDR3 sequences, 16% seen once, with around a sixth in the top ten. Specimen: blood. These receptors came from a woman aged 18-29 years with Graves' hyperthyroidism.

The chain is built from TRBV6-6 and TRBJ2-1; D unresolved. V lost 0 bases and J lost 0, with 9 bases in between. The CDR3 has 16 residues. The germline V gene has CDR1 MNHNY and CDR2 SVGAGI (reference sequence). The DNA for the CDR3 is TGTGCCAGCAGTTACTCGACCACGAGCTCCTACAATGAGCAGTTCTTC. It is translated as CASSYSTTSSYNEQFF.

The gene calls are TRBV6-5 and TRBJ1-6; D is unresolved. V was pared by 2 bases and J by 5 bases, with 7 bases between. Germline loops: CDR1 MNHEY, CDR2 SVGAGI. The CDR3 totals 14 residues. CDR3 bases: TGTGCCAGCAGTTACAGGGCTAATAATTCACCCCTCCACTTT. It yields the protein CASSYRANNSPLHF.

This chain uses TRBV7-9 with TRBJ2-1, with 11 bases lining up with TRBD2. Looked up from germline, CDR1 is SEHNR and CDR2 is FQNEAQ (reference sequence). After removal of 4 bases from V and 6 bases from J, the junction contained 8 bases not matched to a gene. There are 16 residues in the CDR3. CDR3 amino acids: CASSSPYSGGGNEQFF. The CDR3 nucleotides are TGTGCCAGCAGCTCTCCTTATAGCGGGGGGGGCAATGAGCAGTTCTTC. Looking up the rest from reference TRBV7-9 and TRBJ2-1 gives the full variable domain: DTGVSQNPRHKITKRGQNVTFRCDPISEHNRLYWYRQTLGQGPEFLTYFQNEAQLEKSRLLSDRFSAERPKGSFSTLEIQRTEQGDSAMYLCASSSPYSGGGNEQFFGPGTRLTVL.

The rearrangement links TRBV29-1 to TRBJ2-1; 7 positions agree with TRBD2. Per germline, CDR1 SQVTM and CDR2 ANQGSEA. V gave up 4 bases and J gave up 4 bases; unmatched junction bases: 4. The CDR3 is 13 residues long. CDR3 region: CSVAGTTYNEQFF. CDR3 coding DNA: TGCAGCGTTGCCGGGACTACTTACAATGAGCAGTTCTTC.

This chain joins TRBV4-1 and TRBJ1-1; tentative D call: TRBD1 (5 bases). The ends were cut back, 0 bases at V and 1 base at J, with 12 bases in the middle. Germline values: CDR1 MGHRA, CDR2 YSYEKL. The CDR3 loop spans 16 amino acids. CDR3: CASSQDGAGRNTEAFF. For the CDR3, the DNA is TGCGCCAGCAGCCAAGATGGGGCAGGACGGAACACTGAAGCTTTCTTT.

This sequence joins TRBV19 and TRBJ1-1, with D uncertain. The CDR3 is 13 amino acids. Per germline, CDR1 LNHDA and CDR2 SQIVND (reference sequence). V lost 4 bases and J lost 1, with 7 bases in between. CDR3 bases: TGTGCCAGTAGTAGCAGCTCGAACACTGAAGCTTTCTTT. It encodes CASSSSSNTEAFF.

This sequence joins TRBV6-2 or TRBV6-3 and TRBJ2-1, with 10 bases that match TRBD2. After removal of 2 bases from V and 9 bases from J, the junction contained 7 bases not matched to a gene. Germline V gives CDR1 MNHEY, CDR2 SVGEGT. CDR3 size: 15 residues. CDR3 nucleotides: TGTGCCAGCAGTTACCCTCCTAGCGGGAGTAGTGAGCAGTTCTTC. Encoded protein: CASSYPPSGSSEQFF.

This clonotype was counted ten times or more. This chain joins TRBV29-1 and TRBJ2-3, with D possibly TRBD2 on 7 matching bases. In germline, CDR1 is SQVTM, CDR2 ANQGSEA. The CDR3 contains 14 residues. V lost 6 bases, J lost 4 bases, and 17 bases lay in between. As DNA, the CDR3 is TGCAGCGTCCGTAGCGGGTGGGGGCCAGATACGCAGTATTTT. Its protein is CSVRSGWGPDTQYF.

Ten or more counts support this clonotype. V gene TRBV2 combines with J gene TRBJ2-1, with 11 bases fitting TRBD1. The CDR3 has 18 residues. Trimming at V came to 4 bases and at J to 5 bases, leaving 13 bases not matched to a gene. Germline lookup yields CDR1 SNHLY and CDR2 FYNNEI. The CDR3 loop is CASSVFGQGATTDNEQFF. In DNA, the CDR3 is TGTGCCAGCAGTGTTTTCGGACAGGGGGCGACCACGGACAATGAGCAGTTCTTC.

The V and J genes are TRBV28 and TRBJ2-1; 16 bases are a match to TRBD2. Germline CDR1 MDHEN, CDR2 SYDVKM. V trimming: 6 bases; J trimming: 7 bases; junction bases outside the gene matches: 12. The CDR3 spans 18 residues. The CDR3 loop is CASSPGLAGGPRANEQFF. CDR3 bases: TGTGCCAGCAGCCCGGGACTAGCGGGGGGGCCTCGGGCTAATGAGCAGTTCTTC.

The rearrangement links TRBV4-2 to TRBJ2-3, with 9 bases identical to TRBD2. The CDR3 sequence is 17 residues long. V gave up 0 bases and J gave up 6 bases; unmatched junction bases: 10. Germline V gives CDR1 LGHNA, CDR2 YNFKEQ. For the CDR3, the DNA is TGTGCCAGCAGCCAAGATTTAGCGGGAGCCCTAGGGGATACGCAGTATTTT. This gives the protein CASSQDLAGALGDTQYF.

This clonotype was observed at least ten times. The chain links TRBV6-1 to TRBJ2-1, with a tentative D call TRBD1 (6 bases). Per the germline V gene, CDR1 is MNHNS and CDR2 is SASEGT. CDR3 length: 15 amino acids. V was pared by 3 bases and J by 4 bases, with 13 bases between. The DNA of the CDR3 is TGTGCCAGCAGTGACCGGGACATACTATACAATGAGCAGTTCTTC. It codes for CASSDRDILYNEQFF.